The entry that follows covers one T cell receptor beta chain sequence. The sample is drawn from a study of blood T cell repertoires in COVID-19. Turning to the study itself: Sites across the United States, Italy and Spain contributed samples from acute and convalescent COVID-19.

Method: immunoSEQ multiplex PCR; TCRdb's copy keeps in-frame clones and lacks some. The data show 200,000 to 250,000 clones, roughly 92% seen once. This CDR3 comprises 13 residues. V was trimmed by 5 bases and J by 0 bases, leaving 7 bases between them. Germline CDR1 SQVTM, CDR2 ANQGSEA. The sequence was collected from a man aged 55 to 70 with COVID-19, enrolled during active disease. Sample: peripheral blood. The chain carries TRBV29-1 and TRBJ2-2; D may be TRBD2 (5 bases). CDR3 residues: CSVRRTNTGELFF. DNA for the CDR3: TGCAGCGTTAGGAGGACGAACACCGGGGAGCTGTTTTTT.